A single sample is the source of the 17 T cell receptor beta chains below, sequenced in a study of OX40 agonist ivuxolimab in advanced cancers. Only in-frame clones appear in the TCRdb table, and some are missing; sequencing was by immunoSEQ multiplex PCR. The sample shows 85,000 to 130,000 clones, roughly nine tenths of them seen only once. The sequencing here drew on CD4+ or CD8+ T cells sorted from blood, taken in a trial of the OX40 agonist ivuxolimab. Receptor source: an adult with an advanced solid tumor such as melanoma, head and neck, liver or kidney cancer.

The V gene is TRBV14, the J gene TRBJ2-1; 9 nucleotides line up with TRBD2. Germline V CDR1 and CDR2: SGHDN, FVKESK. With V trimmed by 4 bases and J by 8 bases, 6 bases remained unmatched. This CDR3 is 14 amino acids long. This chain's CDR3 is CASSPGLARHEQFF. CDR3 bases: TGTGCCAGCAGCCCGGGACTAGCTCGGCATGAGCAGTTCTTC. The whole variable domain, filled in from reference TRBV14 and TRBJ2-1, reads EAGVTQFPSHSVIEKGQTVTLRCDPISGHDNLYWYRRVMGKEIKFLLHFVKESKQDESGMPNNRFLAERTGGTYSTLKVQPAELEDSGVYFCASSPGLARHEQFFGPGTRLTVL.

For the CDR3, the DNA is TGTGCCAGCAGTGTAACGGGGGGCAGCAATCAGCCCCAGCATTTT. Its protein product is CASSVTGGSNQPQHF. The gene calls are TRBV2 and TRBJ1-5, with D possibly matching TRBD1 (6 bases). Trimming cost V 4 bases and J 1 base, with 11 bases left between them. Per the germline V gene, CDR1 is SNHLY and CDR2 is FYNNEI. CDR3 length equals 15 residues.

This clone appeared a few times. This chain connects TRBV29-1 to TRBJ2-1, with 11 bases identical to TRBD2. The CDR3 covers 13 residues. Unmatched junction bases numbered 2, after V lost 6 bases and J lost 4 bases. Germline CDR1 SQVTM, CDR2 ANQGSEA. DNA for the CDR3: TGCAGCGTAGGGACTAGCGGATACAATGAGCAGTTCTTC. Its translation: CSVGTSGYNEQFF.

The CDR3 region has the DNA TGTGCCAGCAGCTTGAAAAGGGCCGGGCCCTACAATGAGCAGTTCTTC. Protein product: CASSLKRAGPYNEQFF. The genes are TRBV5-4 and TRBJ2-1; D is uncertain. The ends were cut back, 1 base at V and 2 bases at J, with 13 bases in the middle. This CDR3 region has 16 residues. Germline V lookup: CDR1 SGHNT, CDR2 YYREEE (reference sequence).

The CDR3 bases are TGTGCCAGCAGCCGGGACAGGGATGAGTATGGCTACACCTTC. It is translated as CASSRDRDEYGYTF. The chain couples TRBV5-4 to TRBJ1-2; 9 bases agree with TRBD1. The J segment lost 5 bases and the V segment lost 4 bases, leaving 6 bases of the junction unmatched. Germline V gene sequence: CDR1 SGHNT, CDR2 YYREEE (reference sequence). The CDR3 sequence is 14 residues long.

J is TRBJ2-3 and V is TRBV7-9, with 7 bases identical to TRBD1. The J segment lost 4 bases and the V segment lost 1 base, leaving 2 bases of the junction unmatched. This CDR3 spans 14 amino acids. Germline loops: CDR1 SEHNR, CDR2 FQNEAQ (reference sequence). As DNA, the CDR3 is TGTGCCAGCAGCTTAGTAGGGACAGCAGATACGCAGTATTTT. Translated, it gives CASSLVGTADTQYF.

The rearrangement joins TRBV7-6 to TRBJ2-1, with 10 bases matching TRBD2. V dropped 3 bases and J dropped 8; count of bases not matched to a gene: 10. The CDR3 runs 16 residues. CDR1 SGHVS and CDR2 FNYEAQ come from the germline V gene. CDR3 sequence: CASSFTPSGSGDEQFF. The CDR3 DNA reads as TGTGCCAGCAGCTTTACCCCTAGCGGGAGTGGAGATGAGCAGTTCTTC. Full variable domain (remainder filled in from reference TRBV7-6 and TRBJ2-1): GAGVSQSPRYKVTKRGQDVALRCDPISGHVSLYWYRQALGQGPEFLTYFNYEAQQDKSGLPNDRFSAERPEGSISTLTIQRTEQRDSAMYRCASSFTPSGSGDEQFFGPGTRLTVL.

The J gene is TRBJ1-3, the V gene TRBV6-5, with D possibly TRBD1 on 6 matching bases. This CDR3 region has 15 residues. Looked up from germline, CDR1 is MNHEY and CDR2 is SVGAGI. V lost 3 bases and J 1 base, leaving 10 bases between the germline ends. The CDR3 nucleotides are TGTGCCAGCAGTTATTCGGGGGCGTCTGGAAACACCATATATTTT. This gives the protein CASSYSGASGNTIYF.

This clone was seen a single time. The chain employs TRBV5-1 and TRBJ2-5; maybe TRBD2 (6 bases). This CDR3 contains 14 residues. Germline assignment: CDR1 SGHRS and CDR2 YFSETQ. V shed 0 bases and J shed 5 bases, with 11 bases lying between them. The CDR3 DNA reads as TGCGCCAGCAGCTTGGCTCGGGGGTCGGAGACCCAGTACTTC. Translation: CASSLARGSETQYF.

The chain is built from TRBV28 and TRBJ2-7; TRBD1 aligns across 10 bases. Unmatched junction bases numbered 13, after V lost 4 bases and J lost 4 bases. Germline loops: CDR1 MDHEN, CDR2 SYDVKM. The length of the CDR3 is 17 residues. CDR3: CASSSPRPGTGVYEQYF. CDR3 in DNA: TGTGCCAGCAGTTCACCCCGACCCGGGACAGGGGTGTACGAGCAGTACTTC.

J is TRBJ1-3 and V is TRBV14; 9 bases agree with TRBD1. Trimming at V came to 5 bases and at J to 5 bases, leaving 10 bases not matched to a gene. CDR1 and CDR2 (germline): SGHDN, FVKESK. There are 16 residues in the CDR3. The CDR3 DNA is TGTGCCAGCAGCTTCACGGGACAGGGCTGGAGAAACACCATATATTTT. Translating it yields CASSFTGQGWRNTIYF.

V gene TRBV6-1 combines with J gene TRBJ1-2; 9 positions match TRBD1. The ends lost 10 bases at V and 7 bases at J; junction bases unmatched: 13. This CDR3 spans 14 amino acids. From germline, CDR1 is MNHNS and CDR2 SASEGT. For the CDR3, the DNA is TGTGCCAACAAGTCCCGGGACAGGGTCGGTGGCTACACCTTC. This translates into CANKSRDRVGGYTF.

The chain uses TRBV5-4 and TRBJ2-1; tentatively, D is TRBD1 or TRBD2 (5 bases each). Germline V lookup: CDR1 SGHNT, CDR2 YYREEE (reference sequence). The ends were cut back, 2 bases at V and 7 bases at J, with 16 bases in the middle. The CDR3 is 15 amino acids. CDR3 amino acids: CASSFGQGDRNEQFF. Written as DNA, the CDR3 is TGTGCCAGCAGCTTCGGCCAGGGAGATCGGAATGAGCAGTTCTTC.

V usage is TRBV18 and J usage is TRBJ2-2; TRBD1 agrees at 7 bases. Germline V lookup: CDR1 KGHSH, CDR2 LQKENI. The junction had 10 bases not matched to a gene; V was cut back by 3 bases and J by 6 bases. There are 16 residues in the CDR3. The CDR3 protein is CASSPLDREIAGELFF. CDR3 coding DNA: TGTGCCAGCTCACCGCTCGACAGGGAAATAGCCGGGGAGCTGTTTTTT.

The chain joins TRBV9 to TRBJ1-3, with D perhaps TRBD1 (5 bases). This CDR3 has 15 residues. Germline values: CDR1 SGDLS, CDR2 YYNGEE. V dropped 0 bases and J dropped 4 bases, with 11 bases sitting between them. As DNA, the CDR3 is TGTGCCAGCAGCGTAGAGACAGCGGGAGGAAACACCATATATTTT. As protein: CASSVETAGGNTIYF.

The chain joins TRBV28 to TRBJ2-1, with a possible D match to TRBD2 (6 bases). There are 17 residues in the CDR3. Trimming cost V 1 base and J 6 bases, with 19 bases left between them. Looked up from germline, CDR1 is MDHEN and CDR2 is SYDVKM. CDR3 loop: CASSLSGRGLSGNEQFF. CDR3 nucleotide sequence: TGTGCCAGCAGTTTATCGGGGCGGGGACTTTCGGGCAATGAGCAGTTCTTC.

The chain combines TRBV10-1 with TRBJ2-1, with TRBD2 identical over 15 bases. This CDR3 spans 17 amino acids. CDR1 is WNHNN and CDR2 is SYGVQD in the germline V gene (reference sequence). Germline trimming cut 6 bases from V and 10 bases from J; bases unmatched to any gene: 13. The CDR3 reads CASSPGLGLAGGGEQFF. CDR3 in DNA: TGCGCCAGCAGCCCTGGACTGGGACTAGCGGGAGGTGGGGAGCAGTTCTTC.